The clone carrying this TCR beta chain was seen many times. The sample comes from a study of T cells in Graves' hyperthyroidism and ophthalmopathy. Germline CDR1 reads MNHNS; CDR2 reads SASEGT. CDR3 size: 15 residues. V was trimmed by 8 bases and J by 2 bases, leaving 18 bases between them. TCR beta CDR3 regions were amplified from RNA transcripts. First-round RT-PCR targeting the TCR CDR3 was performed with the HTBI primer set. TCRdb called the multiplex PCR reads again in MiXCR, with one record for every CDR3 protein. The data hold under 450,000 distinct CDR3 sequences, with 17% observed a single time.

This chain uses TRBV6-1 with TRBJ1-1; D unresolved. Source material: blood. The TCR comes from a woman between 25 and 40 years old with Graves' hyperthyroidism that later progressed to Graves' ophthalmopathy. Here the CDR3 reads CASRPIRELNTEAFF. The CDR3 region has the DNA TGTGCCAGCCGCCCGATCCGGGAGCTCAACACTGAAGCTTTCTTT.